This T cell receptor beta chain was sequenced for a study of blood T cell repertoires in COVID-19. Across the study: Material from acute and convalescent COVID-19 was sourced from the United States, Italy and Spain. The cDNA or gDNA used as material had been derived from T cells, B-cell-depleted T cells, or PBMCs.

The V and J ends lost 5 bases and 11 bases, in that order; junction bases with no gene match: 1. The germline CDR1 and CDR2 sequences are MDHEN and SYDVKM. The CDR3 covers 10 residues. Authors' processing steps: Nucleated cell number was recorded as an estimate derived from reference gene primer amplification. Libraries were prepared by immunoSEQ multiplex PCR; TCRdb keeps only in-frame clonotypes and omits some of them. The V and J calls and clone size are taken from that table; D and trimming were inferred from the DNA. Of 250,000 to 300,000 clones in the sample, around four fifths were seen once. This clone was observed once.

Sequencing was done on a sample of peripheral blood. The rearrangement uses TRBV28 and TRBJ2-5; 8 nucleotides align to TRBD1. This TCR was sampled from an elderly man with acute or convalescent COVID-19. The CDR3 here is CASSDRGQYF. The CDR3 nucleotides read TGTGCCAGCAGTGACAGGGGACAGTACTTC.